This note documents a single T cell receptor beta chain sequence. The antigen is unknown. Different DNA sequences within this sample yield the same CDR3. The data are from a study of shared clonotypes between healthy human individuals. General observations from the study: Some clonotypes were shared by all four sorted-subset donors, while others were not shared. The non-shared ones had lower generation probabilities than the shared ones. Expectations were that clonotype sharing among donors would be affected by sequencing depth. Naive CD4 clonotypes were shared across a handful of donors at around 5%.

Assay execution proceeded at the deep level. TCRdb's copy holds only in-frame clones and misses some; the assay was immunoSEQ multiplex PCR. The sample consists of 2 million to 2.5 million clones, just over 90% of them appearing once. The naive CD8 fraction comprised CD45RO-negative cells positively selected for CCR7 and excluded terminally differentiated effector memory CD45RA+ cells. Per germline, CDR1 SGHRS and CDR2 YFSETQ. V dropped 1 base and J dropped 8 bases, with 7 bases sitting between them. This CDR3 has 12 amino acids. The sample was naive CD8+ T cells from PBMCs. J is TRBJ2-1 and V is TRBV5-1, with D uncertain. This receptor was taken from a man younger than 35 in good health. Some clones in this sample may be carry-over from other donors' samples. The CDR3 nucleotides are TGCGCCAGCAGCTTGAGCAGAGATGAGCAGTTCTTC. Amino acids: CASSLSRDEQFF.